This T cell receptor beta chain appears in the sequencing data of a study of Ad26.COV2.S vaccination and SARS-CoV-2 variants (dated by TCRdb to the early 2020s). The study in broad terms: Sequencing of the TCRbeta repertoire served to evaluate the specificity and breadth of SARS-CoV-2-reactive T cell receptors following Ad26.COV2.S vaccination. The TCR-sequenced set comprised about 32 samples: about 19 Ad26.COV2.S vaccine recipients, 5 placebo recipients and 8 SARS-CoV-2 convalescent individuals.

On the study overall, not on this receptor specifically: According to the authors, total T cell responses may have been underestimated by the TCR breadth and depth analyses. Vaccine and placebo recipients had similar non-spike TCR breadth, a finding consistent with the vaccine containing only spike. Compared with placebo recipients, Ad26.COV2.S recipients showed higher spike-specific TCR breadth (P = 0.0014). Substantial breadth of spike-specific CD8+ and CD4+ T cell responses was reported after vaccination.

The immunoSEQ Assay was the method used to sequence TCRbeta CDR3 regions. After extraction, genomic DNA underwent amplification by bias-controlled multiplex PCR, followed by high-throughput sequencing. Under the source paper's analysis protocol: To quantify the absolute abundance of every unique TCRbeta CDR3 region, sequences were collapsed and filtered. T cell fraction was estimated by normalizing TCRbeta template counts to usable DNA, with usable DNA measured through amplification of reference genes found in all nucleated cells. Repertoire TCRs were annotated as SARS-CoV-2-specific when V gene, CDR3 amino acid sequence and J gene were exactly matched to a known reactive TCR set. MIRA supplied the reference SARS-CoV-2 TCR set, which was filtered for enrichment in COVID-19-positive ImmuneCODE repertoires so that public or cross-reactive TCRs were removed. Using the MIRA antigens, annotated TCRs were further analysed by specific ORF or by position within an ORF. Breadth was defined as the number of annotated unique rearrangements divided by the total number of unique productive rearrangements, and depth was defined as the summed frequency of the annotated unique rearrangements. Two-sided Wilcoxon rank-sum tests were applied when comparing TCR breadth between groups. This immuneACCESS table, as held by TCRdb, lists in-frame sequences with V and J called but not all clones. Of the missing ones, under half trace to an unresolved V gene in checked studies; the others have no known cause. V and J calls and clone size come straight from that table; D and trimming were deduced from the DNA. The sample profile shows 300,000 to 400,000 clones; about 90% of them were found once. The top ten clonotypes cover about 3.9% of the sample.

As concerns this clone: Its antigen target is currently unknown. Base-call qualities are not available, and no considerably larger clone is one nucleotide away.

What this sample's time point label stands for: individuals recovered from natural SARS-CoV-2 infection. V gives up 1 base and J gives up 3 bases, and the segment between their germline ends measures 15 bases. CDR1 MGHRA and CDR2 YSYEKL are derived from the germline V gene. From its cysteine to its phenylalanine, the CDR3 spans 16 amino acids. Only the CDR3 DNA stays, 48 bases, in frame from base 1. The V gene is TRBV4-1 and the J gene is TRBJ1-2, with TRBD1 as a weak D call on 6 bases. This clonotype was obtained from a human donor who had recovered from COVID-19. This material consisted of peripheral blood, taken after recovery from COVID-19. DNA sequence: TGCGCCAGCAGCCAAGCCCGGACAGAGTGGTACTATGGCTACACCTTC. This codes for CASSQARTEWYYGYTF.